The rows below give T cell receptor beta chains drawn from one sample of a study of radiotherapy plus CTLA-4 blockade in lung cancer. Using immunoSEQ multiplex PCR, the repertoire was profiled, and TCRdb retains in-frame clones only, with some absent. The sample includes 95,000 to 150,000 clones, 75% to 90% of them seen just once. The specimen comprised peripheral blood, sampled from a patient treated with radiotherapy plus ipilimumab. The receptor source for this set is a human donor with non-small cell lung cancer that progressed on radiotherapy plus ipilimumab. Each CDR3 is given with its conserved first and last residue. D genes are given only for firm matches. Rows give clone size only sometimes, using once, few, many, or a class for an expanded clone.

clone_size,d_call,j_call,v_call,cdr3_aa,cdr3_nt
.,.,TRBJ2-1,TRBV4-2,CASSQEASSYNEQFF,TGTGCCAGCAGCCAAGAAGCTAGTTCCTACAATGAGCAGTTCTTC
once,.,TRBJ2-7,TRBV14,CASSAQPSYEQYF,TGTGCCAGCAGTGCACAGCCTTCCTACGAGCAGTACTTC
.,TRBD2,TRBJ2-3,TRBV5-1,CASSSRTRTDTQYF,TGCGCCAGCAGCTCGCGGACTAGAACAGATACGCAGTATTTT
.,TRBD1,TRBJ2-7,TRBV9,CASSRGGQGSGEQYF,TGTGCCAGCAGCAGAGGGGGACAGGGCTCGGGAGAGCAGTACTTC
few,.,TRBJ2-1,TRBV7-3,CASSTYGSFGNEQFF,TGTGCCAGCAGCACCTATGGGAGTTTCGGCAATGAGCAGTTCTTC
.,TRBD2,TRBJ2-3,TRBV27,CASSLVGRLAATDTQYF,TGTGCCAGCAGTTTGGTAGGGAGACTAGCGGCCACAGATACGCAGTATTTT
.,.,TRBJ1-6,TRBV28,CASRPTRNSPLHF,TGTGCCAGCAGGCCGACAAGGAATTCACCCCTCCACTTT
.,.,TRBJ2-5,TRBV7-9,CASSFTEAVGGTQYF,TGTGCCAGCAGCTTTACAGAGGCCGTGGGGGGAACCCAGTACTTC
.,TRBD1,TRBJ2-7,TRBV5-4,CASSYGTAYEQYF,TGTGCCAGCAGCTACGGGACAGCCTACGAGCAGTACTTC
.,.,TRBJ2-5,TRBV6-5,CASPPGLGWETQYF,TGTGCCAGCCCTCCGGGGCTAGGTTGGGAGACCCAGTACTTC
.,.,TRBJ1-5,TRBV7-8,CASSYAGDNQPQHF,TGTGCCAGCAGCTACGCCGGAGACAATCAGCCCCAGCATTTT
.,.,TRBJ1-4,TRBV5-4,CASSWGPGSNEKLFF,TGTGCCAGCAGCTGGGGCCCGGGGTCTAATGAAAAACTGTTTTTT
.,.,TRBJ2-3,TRBV10-3,CAISGDFTDTQYF,TGTGCCATCAGCGGGGACTTCACAGATACGCAGTATTTT
.,.,TRBJ1-4,TRBV28,CASSLLVGGREKLFF,TGTGCCAGCAGTTTATTAGTGGGGGGACGTGAAAAACTGTTTTTT
.,TRBD2,TRBJ2-2,TRBV7-8,CASRGLAGTTTGELFF,TGTGCCAGCAGAGGACTAGCGGGAACTACTACCGGGGAGCTGTTTTTT
.,.,TRBJ1-5,TRBV7-8,CASSLGTGRSGDSQPQHF,TGTGCCAGCAGCTTAGGAACGGGGCGGTCCGGGGATAGTCAGCCCCAGCATTTT
once,.,TRBJ2-1,TRBV12-5,CASGLVPDSYNEQFF,TGTGCTAGTGGTTTGGTTCCCGACTCCTACAATGAGCAGTTCTTC
.,.,TRBJ1-5,TRBV19,CASRGRQNQNQPQHF,TGTGCTAGTAGAGGTAGACAGAACCAGAATCAGCCCCAGCATTTT
.,.,TRBJ1-2,TRBV5-1,CASSPQVNYGYTF,TGCGCCAGCAGCCCACAGGTTAACTATGGCTACACCTTC
.,.,TRBJ2-1,TRBV9,CASSWGDNEQFF,TGTGCCAGCAGCTGGGGTGACAATGAGCAGTTCTTC
.,.,TRBJ1-2,TRBV6-1,CASSDMWLGDTF,TGTGCCAGCAGTGATATGTGGTTGGGTGACACCTTC
.,.,TRBJ2-3,TRBV19,CASSKGQGRDTQYF,TGTGCCAGTAGTAAGGGTCAGGGTAGAGATACGCAGTATTTT
.,TRBD1,TRBJ1-5,TRBV2,CASSYRGLSNQPQHF,TGTGCCAGCAGCTACAGGGGGCTGAGCAATCAGCCCCAGCATTTT
.,.,TRBJ1-5,TRBV4-2,CASSQGGPANQPQHF,TGTGCCAGCAGCCAAGGGGGGCCGGCAAATCAGCCCCAGCATTTT
.,.,TRBJ2-7,TRBV27,CASSPDPTSTEQYF,TGTGCCAGCAGCCCTGACCCCACTAGCACCGAGCAGTACTTC
.,TRBD1,TRBJ1-1,TRBV13,CASSLGGTGGRTEAFF,TGTGCCAGCAGCTTAGGCGGGACAGGGGGAAGGACTGAAGCTTTCTTT
.,.,TRBJ2-7,TRBV6-1,CASSVTLYEQYF,TGTGCCAGCAGTGTGACCCTCTACGAGCAGTACTTC
.,.,TRBJ2-5,TRBV18,CASSGKGTETQYF,TGTGCCAGCTCAGGGAAGGGGACAGAGACCCAGTACTTC
.,TRBD1,TRBJ1-4,TRBV5-4,CASSYRGGGEKLFF,TGTGCCAGCAGCTACAGGGGAGGGGGCGAAAAACTGTTTTTT
.,.,TRBJ2-1,TRBV13,CASSITSQVGSYNEQFF,TGTGCCAGCAGCATCACTAGCCAGGTAGGGTCCTACAATGAGCAGTTCTTC
.,.,TRBJ2-3,TRBV11-3,CASSCFTELTDTQYF,TGTGCCAGCAGCTGTTTTACGGAACTCACAGATACGCAGTATTTT
.,TRBD2,TRBJ2-1,TRBV6-1,CASSEEGDLAGHYNEQFF,TGTGCCAGCAGTGAAGAGGGGGATCTAGCGGGGCACTACAATGAGCAGTTCTTC
.,.,TRBJ1-1,TRBV7-2,CASSLKHNTEAFF,TGTGCCAGCAGCTTAAAACACAACACTGAAGCTTTCTTT
.,.,TRBJ2-1,TRBV29-1,CSVEEDNEQFF,TGCAGCGTTGAAGAGGACAATGAGCAGTTCTTC
.,.,TRBJ2-5,TRBV29-1,CSVLPLGGETQYF,TGCAGCGTCCTACCCTTGGGAGGCGAGACCCAGTACTTC
once,TRBD1,TRBJ2-5,TRBV5-1,CASSPLDRVAETQYF,TGCGCCAGCTCGCCTCTGGACAGGGTAGCAGAGACCCAGTACTTC
.,TRBD1,TRBJ1-1,TRBV2,CASRNGQGGFTEAFF,TGTGCCAGCAGAAACGGACAGGGGGGATTCACTGAAGCTTTCTTT
.,TRBD1,TRBJ1-2,TRBV9,CASSLQDRGHLGYTF,TGTGCCAGCAGCCTCCAGGACAGGGGGCATCTTGGCTACACCTTC
.,TRBD2,TRBJ2-3,TRBV5-1,CASSQGTTSTDTQYF,TGCGCCAGCAGCCAAGGGACTACTAGCACAGATACGCAGTATTTT
.,.,TRBJ2-7,TRBV19,CASSPGTGLYEQYF,TGTGCCAGTAGTCCCGGGACGGGCCTGTACGAGCAGTACTTC
.,.,TRBJ1-5,TRBV6-6,CASSYSRSEPQHF,TGTGCCAGCAGTTACTCCAGGTCCGAGCCCCAGCATTTT
.,.,TRBJ1-1,TRBV11-3,CASSPGPRNTEAFF,TGTGCCAGCAGCCCCGGACCGCGGAACACTGAAGCTTTCTTT
.,TRBD2,TRBJ2-1,TRBV5-6,CASNLLAGVGYNEQFF,TGTGCCAGCAACCTTCTAGCGGGAGTTGGCTACAATGAGCAGTTCTTC
.,.,TRBJ1-2,TRBV5-4,CASSLALPGEFRDGYTF,TGTGCCAGCAGCTTGGCCCTCCCGGGGGAGTTTAGAGATGGCTACACCTTC
.,TRBD2,TRBJ2-7,TRBV6-5,CASREGTSGTYEQYF,TGTGCCAGCAGGGAGGGGACTAGCGGAACCTACGAGCAGTACTTC
.,.,TRBJ1-2,TRBV19,CASSIDPLGTDYGYTF,TGTGCCAGTAGTATAGATCCTTTAGGGACCGATTATGGCTACACCTTC
.,.,TRBJ1-3,TRBV5-4,CASSLRGPGNTIYF,TGTGCCAGCAGCTTGCGGGGTCCAGGAAACACCATATATTTT
few,.,TRBJ2-3,TRBV6-1,CASSDDGANGDTQYF,TGTGCCAGCAGTGATGACGGGGCGAATGGAGATACGCAGTATTTT
few,.,TRBJ2-3,TRBV5-6,CASSSRSTTSTDTQYF,TGTGCCAGCAGCTCCCGCTCAACGACCAGCACAGATACGCAGTATTTT
once,TRBD1,TRBJ1-2,TRBV7-9,CASSSEPGQGWYHYGYTF,TGTGCCAGCAGCTCCGAACCGGGACAGGGGTGGTATCACTATGGCTACACCTTC
.,TRBD2,TRBJ2-3,TRBV4-1,CASSQAQGAGGHTDTQYF,TGCGCCAGCAGCCAAGCCCAGGGCGCGGGAGGACACACAGATACGCAGTATTTT
.,TRBD1,TRBJ2-5,TRBV2,CASSLRGLGSAQYF,TGTGCCAGCAGCCTCAGGGGGTTGGGGAGTGCCCAGTACTTC
.,TRBD2,TRBJ2-7,TRBV9,CASSKREWYEQYF,TGTGCCAGCAGTAAGCGGGAGTGGTACGAGCAGTACTTC